This TCR beta chain appears in the sequencing data of a study of blood T cell repertoires in COVID-19 (dated by TCRdb to the early 2020s). About the full investigation: Samples from collaborators originated in the United States, Italy and Spain and spanned both the acute and convalescent phases of COVID-19. Samples came from the ongoing ImmuneRACE study (first 160 participants) plus 1,254 subjects from 6 global collaborators. The repertoires were made available in a free public database intended to serve as a resource for research on the immune response to SARS-CoV-2. The material from the prospective study consisted of cDNA or gDNA derived from T cells, B-cell-depleted T cells, or PBMCs. The sample metadata nearly always contained a de-identified subject ID, COVID-19 status, age in years and sex. Where HLA class I and class II types were available, the types were taken from metadata supplied by the sample provider, not from assay-based typing. Subjects who had been exposed to COVID-19, were actively infected with it, or had recovered from it provided the deeply sampled blood TCRbeta repertoires that made up the dataset.

The immunoSEQ Assay, a bias-controlled multiplex PCR, was used to amplify TCRbeta CDR3 regions from genomic DNA. The original methods were these. The number of nucleated cells in each sample was estimated by amplification of reference gene primers within the assay. Sequence reads were collapsed and filtered to measure the absolute abundance of every unique TCRbeta CDR3 rearrangement. For each sample, productive Simpson clonality was calculated by taking the square root of Simpson's diversity index across productive rearrangements. Entries here come from immuneACCESS through TCRdb and include only in-frame sequences with V and J called. Some clones fail to appear in such tables; in the studies checked, an unresolved V gene covers under half of the shortfall, and the cause of the remainder is unknown. Clone size and V and J calls were adopted from that table, with D and trimming inferred from the DNA. Recorded for this sample are 150,000 to 200,000 clones; over 80% of them occurred a single time. The ten most abundant clones make up 6.5% to 9.5% of the sample.

One collaborating source in Seattle enrolled patients while the patients were actively infected and followed the patients over time throughout the course of disease. Collaborating institutions collected whole blood in K2EDTA tubes following their own protocols. For TCRbeta analysis, collaborators shipped samples in one of three forms: frozen whole blood, isolated PBMCs, or DNA extracted from either of those sample types. The CDR3 measures 17 amino acids from cysteine to phenylalanine. The entry retains the CDR3 DNA only, 51 bases that are in frame from base 1. The germline V gene gives CDR1 as SGHAT and CDR2 as FQNNGV. Trimming costs V 4 bases and J 7 bases, and their ends lie 22 bases apart. Summary of the overall study and its limitations: How much clinical and demographic metadata was included differed by source and by participant, and the metadata was provided uncurated.

This clone was seen just once. Its antigen is not yet known. Per-base quality was not reported, and no clone a single base away is much larger than it. Here the chain combines TRBV11-2 and TRBJ2-2; a tentative D match to TRBD1 spans 6 bases. This TCR came from a woman in her sixties or seventies with COVID-19, enrolled during active disease. Sample: peripheral blood. The DNA is TGTGCCAGCAGCTCGTATACAGGGTCCCGGTCTTTCGGGGAGCTGTTTTTT. It translates as CASSSYTGSRSFGELFF.